This T cell receptor (beta chain) is drawn from a study of shared clonotypes between healthy human individuals. Study-wide results and limits: Generation probability values for non-shared clonotypes were lower than those for clonotypes shared by all four donors. Represented genetic and exposure-history diversity was restricted by having few donors. Among several donors, about 4.6% of naive CD4 clonotypes were found in common. Naive subsets typically showed greater estimated richness than memory subsets.

With regard to this clone: Its antigen is not known.

The method was immunoSEQ multiplex PCR; TCRdb's version includes in-frame clones alone and lacks a portion of them. This table holds some 1,900,000 clones, roughly 95% found once. This CDR3 contains 14 residues. Trimming pared 3 bases from V and 6 bases from J, leaving 14 bases between. CDR1 is LGHNA, CDR2 YSLEER, per germline. CD45RO-negative cells were positively selected for CCR7, leaving out terminally differentiated effector memory CD45RA+ cells. The sample comprised naive CD8+ T cells sorted from blood. The TCR was taken from a man aged 18 to 30 in good health. The chain recombines TRBV4-3 with TRBJ1-1; the D gene is possibly TRBD1 (5 bases). CDR3 DNA: TGCGCCAGCAGCCAGGACCCAGGGAGCCCTGAAGCTTTCTTT. It encodes CASSQDPGSPEAFF.